Below, one T cell receptor beta chain is given with its context. Its specificity is not known. TCRdb re-called the reads with MiXCR, one entry per CDR3 protein. The table records almost 550,000 distinct CDR3 sequences, 15% to 20% of them present only once. The sample belongs to a study of T cell repertoires in cytomegalovirus infection. Study overall: Both CMV infection and a matching HLA type were indicated by public TCR beta signatures. Overall study findings and caveats: The response measured ex vivo was dominated by TCR beta clonotypes (HLA-C-restricted and CMV-specific). Based on cumulative public TCR beta family frequency, carriers of CMV plus the relevant HLA were identified.

The V and J ends lost 1 base and 6 bases respectively, with 12 bases between them. Per the germline V gene, CDR1 is MNHEY and CDR2 is SVGEGT. The CDR3 consists of 14 residues. Material for sequencing was CD8+ T cells from PBMCs. This rearrangement joins TRBV6-2 or TRBV6-3 to TRBJ1-2; possibly TRBD1 for D (6 bases). The clonotype was recovered from a human donor in good health (CMV status not recorded). Some clones in this sample may be carry-over from other donors' samples. As DNA, the CDR3 is TGTGCCAGCAGTTACTTACAGGGTCCCAATGGCTACACCTTC. This encodes CASSYLQGPNGYTF.